Listed below are T cell receptor beta chains from one sample, sequenced in a study of shared clonotypes between healthy human individuals. Sequencing used immunoSEQ multiplex PCR; TCRdb keeps in-frame clones, though not all of them. The sample holds about 550,000 clones, nearly 97% seen once. The sequenced sample was naive CD8+ T cells sorted from blood. The receptor source for this set is a woman aged 30 to 39 in good health. The CDR3 runs from the conserved cysteine through the conserved F or W. The D gene is left open where the match is weak. Clone size is shown for a subset of rows, as once, few, many or a class of expanded clone.

v_call	d_call	clone_size	j_call	cdr3_nt	cdr3_aa
TRBV28	TRBD1	NA	TRBJ1-2	TGTGCCAGCAGTTTCAAGACAGGCAGGGGGTATGGCTACACCTTC	CASSFKTGRGYGYTF
TRBV6-5	NA	NA	TRBJ2-7	TGTGCCAGCAGTTGGGGACAAACCTACGAGCAGTACTTC	CASSWGQTYEQYF
TRBV7-2	NA	NA	TRBJ2-7	TGTGCCAGCAGCCCAGACTACTACGAGCAGTACTTC	CASSPDYYEQYF
TRBV5-6	TRBD2	NA	TRBJ2-1	TGTGCCAGCAGCAACGGACTAGCGTCTCTCAATGAGCAGTTCTTC	CASSNGLASLNEQFF
TRBV7-2	TRBD2	NA	TRBJ2-2	TGTGCCAGCAGACAAAGTAGCGGGAGGGCCTCGAACACCGGGGAGCTGTTTTTT	CASRQSSGRASNTGELFF
TRBV30	NA	NA	TRBJ1-5	TGTGCCTGGAGTGAAGGTCTTGTAAGTCAGCCCCAGCATTTT	CAWSEGLVSQPQHF
TRBV7-9	NA	NA	TRBJ1-5	TGTGCCAGCAGCTTAGGGGGTGGCAATCAGCCCCAGCATTTT	CASSLGGGNQPQHF
TRBV28	NA	NA	TRBJ1-2	TGTGCCAGCAGGCAAACAGGACAGCTAGTCTACACCTTC	CASRQTGQLVYTF
TRBV30	TRBD1	NA	TRBJ2-3	TGTGCCTGGAGCGCCGGGACAGGGGGGGCAGATACGCAGTATTTT	CAWSAGTGGADTQYF
TRBV29-1	NA	NA	TRBJ2-1	TGCAGCGTTGAGGCTGATCCTTACAATGAGCAGTTCTTC	CSVEADPYNEQFF
TRBV28	NA	NA	TRBJ1-2	TGTGCCAGCAGTTATGGGTCGATCTATGGCTACACCTTC	CASSYGSIYGYTF
TRBV28	TRBD2	NA	TRBJ2-7	TGTGCCAGCAGTCCGACCTCGAGGACTAGCGGGAGCCCCTACGAGCAGTACTTC	CASSPTSRTSGSPYEQYF
TRBV28	NA	NA	TRBJ1-5	TGTGCCAGCAGTTTACTCGTGGGGCAGGTTCAGCCCCAGCATTTT	CASSLLVGQVQPQHF
TRBV5-6	NA	NA	TRBJ2-1	TGTGCCAGCAGCTCCCAGGAGGGCCCTTACAATGAGCAGTTCTTC	CASSSQEGPYNEQFF
TRBV27	NA	NA	TRBJ2-7	TGTGCCAGGTCCGACGGGCGCCCCATCTACGAGCAGTACTTC	CARSDGRPIYEQYF
TRBV29-1	TRBD2	NA	TRBJ2-1	TGCAGCGTTGAACGGACTAGCGGTTACTCCTACAATGAGCAGTTCTTC	CSVERTSGYSYNEQFF
TRBV13	NA	NA	TRBJ1-1	TGTGCCAGCAGCTTACGTAGCACTGAAGCTTTCTTT	CASSLRSTEAFF
TRBV5-8	TRBD2	NA	TRBJ2-1	TGTGCCAGCAGCTCAACTAGCGGGGCTGGGGATGAGCAGTTCTTC	CASSSTSGAGDEQFF
TRBV2	NA	NA	TRBJ2-7	TGTGCCAAGAGACAGCATGCTTCCTACGAGCAGTACTTC	CAKRQHASYEQYF
TRBV7-5	NA	NA	TRBJ2-4	TGTGTCAGAAGCTTGTCCCGCCTAGCGGGAGGGCCTGCGGCCAAAAACATTCAGTACTTC	CVRSLSRLAGGPAAKNIQYF
TRBV11-2	NA	NA	TRBJ1-1	TGTGCCAGCAGCAGACAGGTAGGGGCTTTCTTT	CASSRQVGAFF
TRBV4-1	NA	NA	TRBJ2-1	TGCGCCAGCAGCCAAGAAGGGACACCGCTGGGGATCTTC	CASSQEGTPLGIF
TRBV4-1	NA	NA	TRBJ2-7	TGCGCCAGCAGCCCAGAACAGGGCTACGAGCAGTACTTC	CASSPEQGYEQYF
TRBV6-1	TRBD2	NA	TRBJ2-3	TGTGCCAGCAGTGACTTGACTAGCGGGAGTTTTGATACGCAGTATTTT	CASSDLTSGSFDTQYF
TRBV2	TRBD2	NA	TRBJ2-1	TGTGCCAGCAGGGCTACTAGCGGCCCGAGGAATGAGCAGTTCTTC	CASRATSGPRNEQFF
TRBV27	TRBD1	NA	TRBJ2-2	TGTGCCAGCAGTTTATATCCGGTACAGGGGGACACCGGGGAGCTGTTTTTT	CASSLYPVQGDTGELFF
TRBV7-9	TRBD2	NA	TRBJ2-7	TGTGCCAGCAGCTTGACTAGCGGCGAGCAGTACTTC	CASSLTSGEQYF
TRBV4-2	NA	NA	TRBJ1-2	TGTGCCAGCAGCCCAGGGACGCCCGGCTATGGCTACACCTTC	CASSPGTPGYGYTF
TRBV30	NA	NA	TRBJ2-7	TGTGCCTGGAAGCCCAGAAACTACGAGCAGTACTTC	CAWKPRNYEQYF
TRBV7-9	TRBD1	NA	TRBJ1-2	TGTGCCAGCAGCTTAGTTATCAGGGGGCTGTATGGCTACACCTTC	CASSLVIRGLYGYTF
TRBV5-8	NA	once	TRBJ2-6	TGTGCCAGCACCAGGAGGCGGGTCTCTGGGGCCAACGTCCTGACTTTC	CASTRRRVSGANVLTF
TRBV19	NA	NA	TRBJ1-1	TGTGCCAGTAGGAGAGGGGGTACTGAAGCTTTCTTT	CASRRGGTEAFF
TRBV2	NA	NA	TRBJ1-4	TGTGCCAGCACCGCAGAGGGACCGGACGACGGAAAACTGTTTTTT	CASTAEGPDDGKLFF
TRBV19	NA	NA	TRBJ2-2	TGTGCCAGTAGTATAGATCTGGGGGAGCTGTTTTTT	CASSIDLGELFF
TRBV7-2	TRBD2	NA	TRBJ2-7	TGTGCCAGCAGCGGGGCGCGGGAGGGAGGCGAGCAGTACTTC	CASSGAREGGEQYF
TRBV5-1	NA	NA	TRBJ2-3	TGCGCCAGCGCTGAAGGCTTAGTCGCAGATACGCAGTATTTT	CASAEGLVADTQYF
TRBV19	TRBD2	NA	TRBJ2-1	TGTGCCAGTAGTATTGGGAGCGGGAGGCGGAATGAGCAGTTCTTC	CASSIGSGRRNEQFF